This T cell receptor (beta chain) was identified during a study of shared clonotypes between healthy human individuals. Looking at the study overall: Every donor yielded three CD4 naive, three CD4 memory, two CD8 naive and one CD8 memory plate.

To note about this clone: Its antigen is undetermined.

Terminally differentiated effector memory CD45RA+ cells were left out of the naive CD8 fraction, which was CD45RO-negative and positively selected for CCR7. Study-wide results and caveats: Researchers sampled only blood; tissue repertoires likely differ.

Method: immunoSEQ multiplex PCR; TCRdb's copy keeps in-frame clones and lacks some. There are roughly 2.1 million clones in the sample; more than 85% occur only once, and under 2% lies in the top ten. Germline V lookup: CDR1 SGDLS, CDR2 YYNGEE. The V gene lost 0 bases and the J gene lost 5 bases, with 14 bases spanning the gap. This CDR3 region has 16 residues. The source of this sequence is a man younger than 35 in good health. Some clones in this sample may be carry-over from other donors' samples. The sample comprised naive CD8+ T cells from PBMCs. The chain joins TRBV9 to TRBJ2-2; weak D call: TRBD2 (5 bases). The CDR3 is CASSVAGLPRTGELFF. CDR3 bases: TGTGCCAGCAGCGTAGCTGGACTCCCAAGGACCGGGGAGCTGTTTTTT.